The 24 T cell receptor beta chains below come from one sample, sequenced in a study of T-cell memory formation after mild COVID-19. One entry per CDR3 protein results from TCRdb running MiXCR on the 5' RACE reads. The table records under 250,000 distinct CDR3 sequences, 15% of them present only once. Sequencing input: PBMCs or a T cell subset sorted from them (not recorded which). All receptors come from an adult woman who had mild COVID-19 (a few samples of this study predate the infection). Cell type and time point are not known.

This sequence joins TRBV12-3 or TRBV12-4 and TRBJ2-4; D not resolved. There are 12 residues in the CDR3. Trimming took off 2 bases at V and 6 bases at J, with 5 bases between the two ends. The CDR3 region is CASSLQANIQYF. CDR3 nucleotide sequence: TGTGCCAGCAGTTTACAGGCAAACATTCAGTACTTC.

The gene calls are TRBV12-3 or TRBV12-4 and TRBJ2-1, with D unclear. Deletions cut 8 bases from V and 4 bases from J, with 12 bases between. There are 13 residues in the CDR3. The CDR3 loop reads CASASAPYNEQFF. The CDR3 bases are TGTGCCAGCGCCTCCGCCCCATACAATGAGCAGTTCTTC.

The genes are TRBV4-2 and TRBJ1-2; perhaps TRBD1 as D (5 bases). V was cut by 1 base and J by 5 bases, with 11 bases left in between. The CDR3 has 14 residues. Germline V gives CDR1 LGHNA, CDR2 YNFKEQ. Here the CDR3 DNA reads TGTGCCAGCAGCCAAGTACAGGAGCTTTATGGCTACACCTTC. Its translation is CASSQVQELYGYTF.

This clonotype was counted between two and nine times. The chain is built from TRBV7-9 and TRBJ2-5; D may be TRBD2 (6 bases). CDR1 and CDR2 (germline): SEHNR, FQNEAQ (reference sequence). The CDR3 totals 15 residues. Between the trimmed V and J ends, which lost 5 bases and 3 bases, there was a span of 16 bases. The CDR3 DNA is TGTGCCAGCAGCCTAGAAGGAGGGGCTAAAGAGACCCAGTACTTC. It translates to CASSLEGGAKETQYF.

This chain joins TRBV4-3 and TRBJ2-7, with TRBD1 identical over 7 bases. Germline V gene lookup returns CDR1 LGHNA and CDR2 YSLEER. V lost 0 bases, J lost 4 bases, and 9 bases stayed unmatched. There are 16 residues in the CDR3. The CDR3 sequence is CASSQDLLSGGYEQYF. Written as DNA, the CDR3 is TGCGCCAGCAGCCAAGATTTACTCTCAGGGGGTTACGAGCAGTACTTC.

This clonotype was counted only a few times. The chain has TRBV4-3 and TRBJ2-1, with a tentative D call TRBD1 (5 bases). The length of the CDR3 is 14 residues. The V end lost 1 base, the J end lost 10 bases, and 14 bases lay between the germline ends. Germline V gives CDR1 LGHNA, CDR2 YSLEER. DNA for the CDR3: TGCGCCAGCAGCCAAGGTACAGGTTTCCGGGAGCAGTTCTTC. Amino acid sequence: CASSQGTGFREQFF.

In its sample, this clonotype was seen once. The chain has TRBV29-1 and TRBJ2-2, with no clear D. V lost 0 bases to trimming and J lost 1 base, with 12 bases between them. Germline assignment: CDR1 SQVTM and CDR2 ANQGSEA. The CDR3 is 16 amino acids. CDR3 coding DNA: TGCAGCGTTGAAGAAAATGGGCGGCAGAACACCGGGGAGCTGTTTTTT. This encodes CSVEENGRQNTGELFF.

This clonotype showed up just a few times. The chain has TRBV12-3 or TRBV12-4 and TRBJ1-2; TRBD1 might be the D (5 bases). This CDR3 spans 15 amino acids. V lost 3 bases and J lost 5, with 16 bases in between. CDR3 coding DNA: TGTGCCAGCAGTTTGCAGGGTTCTCTCGGTTATGGCTACACCTTC. Amino acid sequence: CASSLQGSLGYGYTF.

This clonotype was seen a few times. V usage is TRBV20-1 and J usage is TRBJ2-7; weak D call: TRBD1 (6 bases). Trimming pared 8 bases from V and 7 bases from J, leaving 21 bases between. Germline V gene lookup returns CDR1 DFQATT and CDR2 SNEGSKA (reference sequence). The CDR3 contains 13 residues. CDR3 DNA: TGCAGTCCCCGACAGGCGGCCTTATTTGAGCAGTACTTC. Protein sequence: CSPRQAALFEQYF.

The J gene is TRBJ1-2, the V gene TRBV7-8, with 8 bases fitting TRBD1. CDR1 and CDR2 from the germline V gene are SGHVS and FQNEAQ. The ends lost 2 bases at V and 6 bases at J; junction bases unmatched: 11. This CDR3 contains 16 residues. The CDR3 DNA sequence: TGTGCCAGCAGCTTAACGCGGACAGGGAGGTTCGATGGCTACACCTTC. Protein: CASSLTRTGRFDGYTF.

This clonotype was counted at least ten times. The genes are TRBV7-9 and TRBJ2-1; the match to TRBD2 covers 14 bases. Trimming took 5 bases from V and 0 from J; bases not matched to a gene: 12. The CDR3 is 20 residues long. Germline lookup yields CDR1 SEHNR and CDR2 FQNEAQ (reference sequence). The CDR3 nucleotides read TGTGCCAGCAGCCGACTCGAGACTAGCGGGAGGGGTAGCTCCTACAATGAGCAGTTCTTC. Its translation: CASSRLETSGRGSSYNEQFF.

In this sample, this clonotype turned up a few times. This chain uses TRBV4-2 with TRBJ2-3, with 9 bases that match TRBD2. Germline V gene lookup returns CDR1 LGHNA and CDR2 YNFKEQ. The CDR3 contains 17 residues. V gave up 2 bases and J gave up 3 bases; unmatched junction bases: 9. CDR3 DNA: TGTGCCAGCAGCCAACTTAGCGGGAGCGAACTAACAGATACGCAGTATTTT. The encoded protein is CASSQLSGSELTDTQYF.

The rearrangement links TRBV12-3 or TRBV12-4 to TRBJ2-5; possibly TRBD1 or TRBD2 for D (6 bases each). Trimming stripped 7 bases from V and 4 bases from J, with 10 bases between. The CDR3 extends over 12 amino acids. In DNA form, the CDR3 reads TGTGCCAGCACGCCGGGGGCAGAGACCCAGTACTTC. The encoded protein is CASTPGAETQYF.

V gene TRBV7-9 combines with J gene TRBJ2-1; possibly TRBD1 for D (5 bases). The CDR3 extends over 12 amino acids. V was pared by 2 bases and J by 12 bases, with 11 bases between. The germline V gene encodes CDR1 SEHNR and CDR2 FQNEAQ (reference sequence). The CDR3 loop reads CASSLPRQRQFF. The CDR3 DNA is TGTGCCAGCAGCTTACCAAGACAGAGGCAGTTCTTC.

J is TRBJ2-1 and V is TRBV7-9; 14 bases fit TRBD2. Germline CDR1 reads SEHNR; CDR2 reads FQNEAQ (reference sequence). After removal of 1 base from V and 2 bases from J, the junction contained 4 bases not matched to a gene. This CDR3 contains 18 residues. This chain's CDR3 is CASSLGLAGGPAYNEQFF. The CDR3 DNA follows: TGTGCCAGCAGCTTAGGACTAGCGGGAGGGCCCGCCTACAATGAGCAGTTCTTC.

This rearrangement joins TRBV5-1 to TRBJ1-6, with unresolved D. The CDR3 is 13 residues long. The germline CDR1 and CDR2 sequences are SGHRS and YFSETQ. The V and J ends lost 0 bases and 7 bases respectively, with 5 bases between them. The CDR3 DNA sequence: TGCGCCAGCAGCTTGGAAGAAAATTCACCCCTCCACTTT. Its protein product is CASSLEENSPLHF.

This clonotype counts as medium-sized. The J gene is TRBJ2-3, the V gene TRBV7-2, with TRBD2 identical over 7 bases. The V and J ends lost 5 bases and 2 bases, in that order; junction bases with no gene match: 10. The CDR3 extends over 16 amino acids. In germline, CDR1 is SGHTA, CDR2 FQGNSA. The DNA for the CDR3 is TGTGCCAGCAGCCGATCTAGCGGAACCTACACAGATACGCAGTATTTT. This codes for CASSRSSGTYTDTQYF. The whole variable domain, remainder taken from reference TRBV7-2 and TRBJ2-3, is GAGVSQSPSNKVTEKGKDVELRCDPISGHTALYWYRQSLGQGLEFLIYFQGNSAPDKSGLPSDRFSAERTGGSVSTLTIQRTQQEDSAVYLCASSRSSGTYTDTQYFGPGTRLTVL.

The rearrangement joins TRBV3-1 to TRBJ1-6; no clear D. Trimming left V 4 bases short and J 5 bases short, with 6 bases between. CDR3 length: 13 amino acids. Germline CDR1 is LGHDT and CDR2 is YNNKEL (reference sequence). Here the CDR3 DNA reads TGTGCCAGCAGCCTGGCTGATAATTCACCCCTCCACTTT. It translates to CASSLADNSPLHF. The full variable domain, completed using reference TRBV3-1 and TRBJ1-6, is DTAVSQTPKYLVTQMGNDKSIKCEQNLGHDTMYWYKQDSKKFLKIMFSYNNKELIINETVPNRFSPKSPDKAHLNLHINSLELGDSAVYFCASSLADNSPLHFGNGTRLTVT.

The rearrangement uses TRBV7-2 and TRBJ2-2, with 11 bases that match TRBD2. The germline V gene has CDR1 SGHTA and CDR2 FQGNSA. The V segment lost 4 bases and the J segment 1 base; nucleotides outside the gene matches: 5. The CDR3 totals 17 residues. The CDR3 bases are TGTGCCAGCAGCTCCGAAGGACTAGCGGGGAACACCGGGGAGCTGTTTTTT. This sequence encodes CASSSEGLAGNTGELFF.

The rearrangement joins TRBV5-1 to TRBJ1-1; tentative D call: TRBD1 (5 bases). The V and J ends lost 0 bases and 0 bases respectively, with 12 bases between them. The germline gives CDR1 SGHRS, CDR2 YFSETQ. The CDR3 runs 16 residues. The DNA of the CDR3 is TGCGCCAGCAGCTTGGAGTCGGGACGGATGAACACTGAAGCTTTCTTT. Protein: CASSLESGRMNTEAFF.

The chain has TRBV18 and TRBJ2-5; 7 bases match TRBD1. V shed 6 bases, J shed 2 bases, and the junction held 3 bases outside the gene matches. Looked up from germline, CDR1 is KGHSH and CDR2 is LQKENI. The CDR3 has 13 amino acids. CDR3 DNA: TGTGCCAGCTCTAAGGGACAGCAAGAGACCCAGTACTTC. Translation: CASSKGQQETQYF.

This clonotype was seen more than once but under ten times. The chain joins TRBV20-1 to TRBJ2-7; a possible D gene is TRBD2 (5 bases). The V and J ends lost 5 bases and 6 bases respectively, with 14 bases between them. The CDR3 length is 12 residues. CDR1 and CDR2 (germline): DFQATT, SNEGSKA (reference sequence). The DNA of the CDR3 is TGCAGTGCTCCTCACCGGGCGGGCGAGCAGTACTTC. This codes for CSAPHRAGEQYF.

This clonotype was found a few times. The J gene is TRBJ2-3, the V gene TRBV5-1; D is perhaps TRBD2 (5 bases). The ends were cut back, 1 base at V and 4 bases at J, with 13 bases in the middle. The germline CDR1 and CDR2 sequences are SGHRS and YFSETQ. The CDR3 extends over 15 amino acids. The CDR3 spells CASSLIGNSADTQYF. The DNA for the CDR3 is TGCGCCAGCAGCTTGATTGGAAATAGCGCAGATACGCAGTATTTT.

A few counts support this clonotype. The J gene is TRBJ2-7, the V gene TRBV2, with 11 bases fitting TRBD1. Per the germline V gene, CDR1 is SNHLY and CDR2 is FYNNEI. This CDR3 comprises 13 residues. The J segment lost 6 bases and the V segment lost 7 bases, leaving 5 bases of the junction unmatched. This CDR3 is CASIGQGAREQYF. CDR3 nucleotides: TGTGCCAGCATTGGACAGGGGGCGCGCGAGCAGTACTTC.